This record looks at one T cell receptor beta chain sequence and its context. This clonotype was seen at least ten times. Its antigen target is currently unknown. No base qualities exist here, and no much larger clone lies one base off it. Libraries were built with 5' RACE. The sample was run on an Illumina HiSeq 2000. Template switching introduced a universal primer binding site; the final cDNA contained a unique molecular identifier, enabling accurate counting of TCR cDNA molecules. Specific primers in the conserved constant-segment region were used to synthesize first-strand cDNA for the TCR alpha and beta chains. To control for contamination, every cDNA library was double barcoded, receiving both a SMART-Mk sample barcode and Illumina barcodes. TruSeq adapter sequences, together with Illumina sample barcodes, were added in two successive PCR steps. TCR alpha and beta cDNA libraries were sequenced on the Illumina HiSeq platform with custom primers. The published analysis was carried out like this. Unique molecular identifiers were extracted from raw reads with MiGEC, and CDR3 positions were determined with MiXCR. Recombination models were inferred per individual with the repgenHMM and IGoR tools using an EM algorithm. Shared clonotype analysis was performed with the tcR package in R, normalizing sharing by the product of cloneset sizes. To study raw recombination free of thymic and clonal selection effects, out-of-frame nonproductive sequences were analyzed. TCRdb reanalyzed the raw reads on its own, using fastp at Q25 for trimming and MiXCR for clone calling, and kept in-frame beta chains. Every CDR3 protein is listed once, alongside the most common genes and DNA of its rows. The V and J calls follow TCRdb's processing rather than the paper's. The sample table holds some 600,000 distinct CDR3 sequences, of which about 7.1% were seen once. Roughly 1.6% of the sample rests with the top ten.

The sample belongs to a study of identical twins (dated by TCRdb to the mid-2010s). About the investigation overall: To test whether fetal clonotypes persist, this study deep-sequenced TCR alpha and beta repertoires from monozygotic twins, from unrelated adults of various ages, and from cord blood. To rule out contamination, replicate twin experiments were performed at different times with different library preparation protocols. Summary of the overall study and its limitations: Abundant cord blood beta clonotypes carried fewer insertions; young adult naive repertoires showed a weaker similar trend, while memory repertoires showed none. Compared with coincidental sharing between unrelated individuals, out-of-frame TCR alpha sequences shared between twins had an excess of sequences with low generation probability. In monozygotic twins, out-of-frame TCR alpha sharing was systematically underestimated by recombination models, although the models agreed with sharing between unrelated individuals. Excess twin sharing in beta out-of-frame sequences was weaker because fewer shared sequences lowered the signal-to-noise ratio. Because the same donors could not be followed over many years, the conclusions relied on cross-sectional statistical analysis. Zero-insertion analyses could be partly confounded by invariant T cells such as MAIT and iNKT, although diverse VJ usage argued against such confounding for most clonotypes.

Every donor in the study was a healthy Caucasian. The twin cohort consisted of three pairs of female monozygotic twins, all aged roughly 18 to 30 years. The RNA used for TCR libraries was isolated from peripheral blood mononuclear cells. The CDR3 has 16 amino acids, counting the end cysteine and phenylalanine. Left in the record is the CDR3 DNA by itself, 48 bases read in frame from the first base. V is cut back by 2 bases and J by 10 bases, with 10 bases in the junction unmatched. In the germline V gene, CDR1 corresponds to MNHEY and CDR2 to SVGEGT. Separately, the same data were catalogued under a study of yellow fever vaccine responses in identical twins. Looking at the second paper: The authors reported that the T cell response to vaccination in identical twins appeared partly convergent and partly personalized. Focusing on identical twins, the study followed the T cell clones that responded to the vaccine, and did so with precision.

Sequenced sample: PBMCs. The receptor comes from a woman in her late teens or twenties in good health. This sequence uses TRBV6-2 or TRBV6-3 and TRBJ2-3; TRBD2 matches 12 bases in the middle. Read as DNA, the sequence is TGTGCCAGCAGTTACCTGCCGATGACTAGCGGGAGTGCGCAGTATTTT. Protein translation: CASSYLPMTSGSAQYF.